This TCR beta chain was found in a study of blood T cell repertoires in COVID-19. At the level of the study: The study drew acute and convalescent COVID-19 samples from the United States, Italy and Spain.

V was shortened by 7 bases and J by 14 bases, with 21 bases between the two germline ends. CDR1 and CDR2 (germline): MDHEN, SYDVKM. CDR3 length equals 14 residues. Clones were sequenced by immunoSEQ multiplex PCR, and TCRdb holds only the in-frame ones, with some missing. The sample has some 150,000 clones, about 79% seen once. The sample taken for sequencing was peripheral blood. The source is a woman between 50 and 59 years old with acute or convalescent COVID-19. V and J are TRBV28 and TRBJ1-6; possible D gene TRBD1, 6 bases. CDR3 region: CASTSAGGAFTLHF. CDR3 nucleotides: TGTGCCAGCACCTCCGCCGGGGGGGCCTTCACCCTCCACTTT. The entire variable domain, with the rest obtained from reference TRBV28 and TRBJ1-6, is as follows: DVKVTQSSRYLVKRTGEKVFLECVQDMDHENMFWYRQDPGLGLRLIYFSYDVKMKEKGDIPEGYSVSREKKERFSLILESASTNQTSMYLCASTSAGGAFTLHFGNGTRLTVT.